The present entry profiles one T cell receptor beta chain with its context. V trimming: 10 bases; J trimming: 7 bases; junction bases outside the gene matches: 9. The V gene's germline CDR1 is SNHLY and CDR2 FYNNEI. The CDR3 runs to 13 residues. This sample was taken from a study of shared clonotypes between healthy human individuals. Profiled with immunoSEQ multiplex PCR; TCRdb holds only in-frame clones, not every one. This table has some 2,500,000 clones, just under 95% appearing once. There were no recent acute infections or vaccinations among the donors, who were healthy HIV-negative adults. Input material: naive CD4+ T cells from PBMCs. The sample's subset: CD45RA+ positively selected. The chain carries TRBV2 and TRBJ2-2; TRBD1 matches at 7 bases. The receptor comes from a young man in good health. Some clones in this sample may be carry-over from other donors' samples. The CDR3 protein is CATKRQGVGELFF. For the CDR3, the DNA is TGTGCCACCAAACGTCAGGGGGTCGGGGAGCTGTTTTTT.